This T cell receptor (beta chain) derives from a study of beta chain features in type 1 diabetes. This clone was seen more than once but under ten times. What it recognizes is unknown. The V end was cut by 6 bases, the J end by 7 bases, with 13 bases between. Germline assignment: CDR1 MGHDK and CDR2 SYGVNS. CDR3 length: 14 amino acids. Study-level results: When Type 1 diabetes patients were examined, their TCRB CDR3s proved moderately but significantly shorter in all four CD4+ subsets. Since sequencing was performed on cDNA, cells with high TCR expression could be over-represented. Comparison showed that naive, central memory and Treg TCRB repertoires appeared more similar among patients than among healthy donors.

The authors reverse transcribed all of the isolated RNA, so sequencing captured expressed TCRB transcripts. Data came from immunoSEQ multiplex PCR; TCRdb stores just in-frame clones and leaves some out. There are some 640,000 clones in the sample; 11% to 15% occur only once, and 0.03% to 0.04% lies in the top ten. Sample: naive CD4+ T cells from blood. The receptor was derived from a man aged 18 to 29 with type 1 diabetes. The chain employs TRBV25-1 and TRBJ1-6; TRBD1 might be the D (5 bases). The CDR3 sequence: CASREDSPNSPLHF. Written as DNA, the CDR3 is TGTGCCAGCAGAGAAGACAGTCCCAATTCACCCCTCCACTTT.